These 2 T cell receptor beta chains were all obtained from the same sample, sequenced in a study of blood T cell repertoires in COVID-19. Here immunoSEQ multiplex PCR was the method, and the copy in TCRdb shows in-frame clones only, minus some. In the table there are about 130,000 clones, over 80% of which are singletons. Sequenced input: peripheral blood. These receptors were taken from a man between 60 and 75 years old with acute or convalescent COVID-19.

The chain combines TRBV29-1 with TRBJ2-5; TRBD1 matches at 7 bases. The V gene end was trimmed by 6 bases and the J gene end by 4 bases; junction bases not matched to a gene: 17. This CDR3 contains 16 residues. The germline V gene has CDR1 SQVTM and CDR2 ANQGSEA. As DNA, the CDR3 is TGCAGCGTCGGGACAACAGAACAGGGGTACCGAGAGACCCAGTACTTC. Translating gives CSVGTTEQGYRETQYF.

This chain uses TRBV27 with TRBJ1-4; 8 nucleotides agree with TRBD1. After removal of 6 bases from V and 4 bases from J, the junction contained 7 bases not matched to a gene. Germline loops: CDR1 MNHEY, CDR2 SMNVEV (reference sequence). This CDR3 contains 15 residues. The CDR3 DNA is TGTGCCAGCAGGTTACAGGGGGGAAATAATGAAAAACTGTTTTTT. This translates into CASRLQGGNNEKLFF.